The 26 T cell receptor beta chains in this list originate from one sample, sequenced in a study of shared clonotypes between healthy human individuals. TCRdb's table, derived via immunoSEQ multiplex PCR, lists solely in-frame clones and lacks some. This table holds under 1 million clones, 95% to 97% found once. Naive-designated CD8 cells lacked CD45RO, were positively enriched for CCR7, and omitted terminally differentiated effector memory CD45RA+ cells. Sequencing used naive CD8+ T cells sorted from blood. The receptors derive from a man aged 30 to 39 in good health.

V gene TRBV28 combines with J gene TRBJ2-7; the D gene is possibly TRBD2 (5 bases). V lost 7 bases to trimming and J lost 3 bases, with 22 bases between them. This CDR3 comprises 16 residues. Germline loops: CDR1 MDHEN, CDR2 SYDVKM. The chain's CDR3 is CASTDLDSGVYYEQYF. The CDR3 region has the DNA TGTGCCAGCACCGATTTGGACTCCGGGGTGTACTACGAGCAGTACTTC.

Here the CDR3 reads CASSGNDYEQYF. CDR3 nucleotide sequence: TGTGCCAGCAGCGGGAACGACTACGAGCAGTACTTC. The gene calls are TRBV9 and TRBJ2-7, with no clear D. Deletions cut 3 bases from V and 3 bases from J, with 7 bases between. Per the germline V gene, CDR1 is SGDLS and CDR2 is YYNGEE. CDR3 length equals 12 residues.

The chain couples TRBV5-8 to TRBJ1-1; TRBD1 agrees at 7 bases. Trimming removed 4 bases from V and 3 bases from J; junction bases left unmatched: 3. The CDR3 totals 13 residues. Germline lookup yields CDR1 SGHTS and CDR2 YDEGEE. CDR3 DNA: TGTGCCAGCAGCGTTGGGACAGACACTGAAGCTTTCTTT. It is translated as CASSVGTDTEAFF.

This chain links TRBV7-9 with TRBJ2-1; a weak D match, TRBD2 (5 bases). Germline-derived CDR1 and CDR2 are SEHNR and FQNEAQ (reference sequence). V lost 4 bases and J 10 bases, leaving 20 bases between the germline ends. The CDR3 runs 15 residues. The CDR3 loop reads CASSSPGIVSWEQFF. The CDR3 DNA is TGTGCCAGCAGCTCCCCCGGGATAGTCTCGTGGGAGCAGTTCTTC.

CDR3 residues: CATSRNRGSDYGYTF. The DNA for the CDR3 is TGTGCCACCAGCAGAAACAGGGGCAGTGACTATGGCTACACCTTC. This chain links TRBV15 with TRBJ1-2; 7 nucleotides match TRBD1. Trimming at V came to 2 bases and at J to 3 bases, leaving 6 bases not matched to a gene. CDR3 length: 15 residues. From germline, CDR1 is LNHNV and CDR2 YYDKDF (reference sequence).

V is TRBV7-9 and J is TRBJ2-3, with D tentatively TRBD1 or TRBD2 (5 bases each). Trimming stripped 3 bases from V and 5 bases from J, with 9 bases between. The length of the CDR3 is 13 residues. Germline CDR1 reads SEHNR; CDR2 reads FQNEAQ (reference sequence). The CDR3 region has the DNA TGTGCCAGCAGCTTGCGAGGGGAAGATACGCAGTATTTT. Encoded protein: CASSLRGEDTQYF.

V is TRBV13 and J is TRBJ2-1; 7 nucleotides align to TRBD2. This CDR3 has 16 amino acids. Germline trimming cut 4 bases from V and 4 bases from J; bases unmatched to any gene: 10. CDR1 and CDR2 (germline): PRHDT, FYEKMQ (reference sequence). The CDR3 spells CASSSAGAVFYNEQFF. The CDR3, as DNA: TGTGCCAGCAGCTCCGCGGGAGCAGTTTTTTACAATGAGCAGTTCTTC.

For this clone: The same CDR3 also results from other DNA sequences found in this sample. This chain joins TRBV27 and TRBJ1-5; D not certain. Trimming removed 3 bases at V and 7 bases at J, with 13 bases between. This CDR3 comprises 14 residues. Per germline, CDR1 MNHEY and CDR2 SMNVEV (reference sequence). CDR3 nucleotides: TGTGCCAGCAGTTTGTCAGGAGGCGGACAGCCCCAGCATTTT. Its translation: CASSLSGGGQPQHF.

The rearrangement links TRBV5-8 to TRBJ1-3; D remains ambiguous. CDR1 and CDR2 from the germline V gene are SGHTS and YDEGEE. V was cut by 4 bases and J by 1 base, with 9 bases left in between. This CDR3 has 14 residues. The CDR3 DNA reads TGTGCCAGCAGCCCAGACGGATCTGGAAACACCATATATTTT. Its translation is CASSPDGSGNTIYF.

The chain carries TRBV19 and TRBJ2-3; D may be TRBD2 (5 bases). Trimming cost V 2 bases and J 2 bases, with 14 bases left between them. The germline gives CDR1 LNHDA, CDR2 SQIVND (reference sequence). This CDR3 contains 16 residues. In nucleotides, the CDR3 is TGTGCCAGTAGTATACGAGAGGGATGGATCACAGATACGCAGTATTTT. Its protein is CASSIREGWITDTQYF.

The count of this clone is one. The chain carries TRBV9 and TRBJ1-2; no firm D call. Looked up from germline, CDR1 is SGDLS and CDR2 is YYNGEE. Trimming removed 1 base from V and 7 bases from J, with 14 bases in between. This CDR3 is built from 14 residues. CDR3 bases: TGTGCCAGCAGCGTATCTGGGGTTTTCGTTGGCTACACCTTC. This gives the protein CASSVSGVFVGYTF.

Regarding this clone: The same CDR3 also results from other DNA sequences found in this sample. The chain has TRBV29-1 and TRBJ2-1; TRBD2 agrees at 10 bases. Germline V gives CDR1 SQVTM, CDR2 ANQGSEA. This CDR3 contains 13 residues. V dropped 6 bases and J dropped 3; count of bases not matched to a gene: 2. DNA for the CDR3: TGCAGCGTGCGGACTAGCGGCTACAATGAGCAGTTCTTC. As protein: CSVRTSGYNEQFF.

This CDR3 reads CASSPGLAGADTQYF. The DNA for the CDR3 is TGTGCCAGCAGCCCGGGACTAGCGGGGGCGGATACGCAGTATTTT. The gene calls are TRBV11-1 and TRBJ2-3, with TRBD2 identical over 14 bases. The V gene's germline CDR1 is SGHAT and CDR2 FQDESV (reference sequence). The J segment lost 6 bases and the V segment lost 5 bases, leaving 4 bases of the junction unmatched. The CDR3 sequence is 15 residues long.

Concerning this clone itself: At one end the junction does not follow the germline gene, possibly because of a read error. The chain links TRBV4-1 to TRBJ2-3; the D gene is possibly TRBD2 (7 bases). CDR1 is MGHRA and CDR2 is YSYEKL in the germline V gene. The CDR3 length is 18 residues. The CDR3 protein is CASSQEPLHGGRTDTQYF. The CDR3 DNA follows: TGCGCCAGTAGCCAAGAACCTCTGCACGGGGGGCGCACAGATACGCAGTATTTT.

The J gene is TRBJ2-2, the V gene TRBV29-1; the D call may be TRBD1 or TRBD2 (5 bases each). The CDR3 is made up of 13 amino acids. From germline, CDR1 is SQVTM and CDR2 ANQGSEA. V was pared by 2 bases and J by 7 bases, with 11 bases between. CDR3 coding DNA: TGCAGCGTTGAAACCGGGGCGGGCGGGGAGCTGTTTTTT. Translated: CSVETGAGGELFF.

The chain recombines TRBV29-1 with TRBJ2-1; 13 bases align to TRBD2. J lost 8 bases, V lost 3 bases, and 13 bases had no gene match. CDR1 is SQVTM, CDR2 ANQGSEA, per germline. This CDR3 is built from 17 residues. The CDR3 coding sequence is TGCAGCGTTGATGACAGGGCGAGGACTAGCGGGAGCTATGAGCAGTTCTTC. Amino acid sequence: CSVDDRARTSGSYEQFF.

This chain connects TRBV6-6 to TRBJ1-2, with D tentatively TRBD1 (6 bases). Per the germline V gene, CDR1 is MNHNY and CDR2 is SVGAGI (reference sequence). CDR3 size: 13 residues. Trimming cost V 7 bases and J 4 bases, with 13 bases left between them. DNA of the CDR3: TGTGCCAGCAACTCAGGACAGCTCTATGGCTACACCTTC. It codes for CASNSGQLYGYTF.

This rearrangement joins TRBV7-6 to TRBJ2-7; tentative D call: TRBD2 (5 bases). The V gene's germline CDR1 is SGHVS and CDR2 FNYEAQ. The V and J ends lost 5 bases and 6 bases respectively, with 14 bases between them. This CDR3 has 13 residues. The CDR3 region is CASSPPDFIEQYF. The CDR3 coding sequence is TGTGCCAGCAGCCCGCCGGACTTCATCGAGCAGTACTTC.

J is TRBJ2-1 and V is TRBV11-2; 10 nucleotides align to TRBD2. CDR1 and CDR2 (germline): SGHAT, FQNNGV. V gave up 5 bases and J gave up 10 bases; unmatched junction bases: 23. This CDR3 is built from 19 residues. Here the CDR3 reads CASSLNPGGPSGSRHEQFF. CDR3 sequence (DNA): TGTGCCAGCAGCCTCAACCCGGGGGGGCCTAGCGGGAGTCGGCACGAGCAGTTCTTC.

The J gene is TRBJ2-3, the V gene TRBV19; D not certain. The CDR3 has 13 residues. V lost 5 bases and J lost 2, with 8 bases in between. Germline V gives CDR1 LNHDA, CDR2 SQIVND (reference sequence). CDR3 sequence reads: CASSARNTDTQYF. The CDR3 DNA sequence: TGTGCCAGTAGTGCCAGAAACACAGATACGCAGTATTTT.

The chain combines TRBV2 with TRBJ2-7; 7 nucleotides line up with TRBD1. CDR1 SNHLY and CDR2 FYNNEI come from the germline V gene. CDR3 length equals 16 residues. The V gene end was trimmed by 6 bases and the J gene end by 2 bases; junction bases not matched to a gene: 13. As DNA, the CDR3 is TGTGCCAGCAGCGAACCCGGGACAGCAAGCCCCTACGAGCAGTACTTC. Its protein is CASSEPGTASPYEQYF.

This chain connects TRBV19 to TRBJ1-1, with D possibly being TRBD1 (6 bases). V was trimmed by 2 bases and J by 6 bases, leaving 10 bases between them. This CDR3 comprises 13 residues. Germline V CDR1 and CDR2: LNHDA, SQIVND (reference sequence). CDR3 DNA sequence: TGTGCCAGTAGTATAAACCCAGGGGCTGAAGCTTTCTTT. This encodes CASSINPGAEAFF.

The V gene is TRBV7-9, the J gene TRBJ2-1; no clear D. The germline V gene has CDR1 SEHNR and CDR2 FQNEAQ (reference sequence). V was clipped by 3 bases and J by 6 bases, with 9 bases between them. The CDR3 contains 13 residues. The DNA of the CDR3 is TGTGCCAGCAGCTTCCAAGGACGCAATGAGCAGTTCTTC. This gives the protein CASSFQGRNEQFF.

The genes are TRBV19 and TRBJ2-1; D not resolved. Germline CDR1 is LNHDA and CDR2 is SQIVND (reference sequence). The CDR3 is made up of 11 amino acids. The germline V and J ends were trimmed by 5 bases and 10 bases, with 9 bases remaining between them. For the CDR3, the DNA is TGTGCCAGTAGTGCCGGGTGGGAGCAGTTCTTC. This encodes CASSAGWEQFF.

This rearrangement joins TRBV7-9 to TRBJ2-3, with D perhaps being TRBD1 or TRBD2 (5 bases each). V gave up 4 bases and J gave up 2 bases, with 22 bases separating them. Germline V gives CDR1 SEHNR, CDR2 FQNEAQ (reference sequence). The CDR3 has 18 amino acids. The CDR3 coding sequence is TGTGCCAGCAGCTCGTCCCGGGACGTTTTCGGGGTCACAGATACGCAGTATTTT. Protein sequence: CASSSSRDVFGVTDTQYF. The whole variable domain, filled in from reference TRBV7-9 and TRBJ2-3, reads DTGVSQNPRHKITKRGQNVTFRCDPISEHNRLYWYRQTLGQGPEFLTYFQNEAQLEKSRLLSDRFSAERPKGSFSTLEIQRTEQGDSAMYLCASSSSRDVFGVTDTQYFGPGTRLTVL.

The chain links TRBV4-1 to TRBJ2-2; no clear D gene. The V and J ends lost 4 bases and 0 bases respectively, with 9 bases between them. The CDR3 runs to 15 residues. The germline gives CDR1 MGHRA, CDR2 YSYEKL. CDR3 in amino acids: CASSRAPPNTGELFF. The DNA of the CDR3 is TGCGCCAGCAGCCGAGCGCCCCCGAACACCGGGGAGCTGTTTTTT.